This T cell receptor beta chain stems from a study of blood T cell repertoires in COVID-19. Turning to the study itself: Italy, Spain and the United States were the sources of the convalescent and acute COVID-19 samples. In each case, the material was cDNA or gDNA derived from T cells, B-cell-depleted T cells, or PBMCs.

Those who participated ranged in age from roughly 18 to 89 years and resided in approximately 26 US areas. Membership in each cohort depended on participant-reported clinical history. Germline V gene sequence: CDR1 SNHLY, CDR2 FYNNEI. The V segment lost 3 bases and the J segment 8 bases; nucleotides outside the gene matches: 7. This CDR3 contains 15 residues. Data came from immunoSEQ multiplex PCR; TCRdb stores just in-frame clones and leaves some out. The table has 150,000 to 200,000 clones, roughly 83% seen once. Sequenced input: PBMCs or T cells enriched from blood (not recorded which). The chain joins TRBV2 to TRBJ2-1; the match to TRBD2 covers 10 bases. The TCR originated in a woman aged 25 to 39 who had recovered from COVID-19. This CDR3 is CASSDGTSETDEQFF. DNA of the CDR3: TGTGCCAGCAGTGACGGGACTAGCGAAACGGATGAGCAGTTCTTC.